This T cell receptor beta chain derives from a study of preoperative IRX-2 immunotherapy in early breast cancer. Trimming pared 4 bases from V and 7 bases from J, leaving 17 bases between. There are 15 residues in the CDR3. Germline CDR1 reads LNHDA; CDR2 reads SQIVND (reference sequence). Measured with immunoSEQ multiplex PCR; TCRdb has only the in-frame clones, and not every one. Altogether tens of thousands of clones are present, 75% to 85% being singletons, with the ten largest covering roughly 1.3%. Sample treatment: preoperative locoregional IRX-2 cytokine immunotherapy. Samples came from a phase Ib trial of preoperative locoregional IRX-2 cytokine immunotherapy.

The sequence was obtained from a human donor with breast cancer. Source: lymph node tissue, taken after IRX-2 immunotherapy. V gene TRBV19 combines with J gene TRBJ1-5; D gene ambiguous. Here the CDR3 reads CASSTNQADGQPQHF. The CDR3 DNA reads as TGTGCCAGTAGTACAAACCAGGCAGATGGGCAGCCCCAGCATTTT.